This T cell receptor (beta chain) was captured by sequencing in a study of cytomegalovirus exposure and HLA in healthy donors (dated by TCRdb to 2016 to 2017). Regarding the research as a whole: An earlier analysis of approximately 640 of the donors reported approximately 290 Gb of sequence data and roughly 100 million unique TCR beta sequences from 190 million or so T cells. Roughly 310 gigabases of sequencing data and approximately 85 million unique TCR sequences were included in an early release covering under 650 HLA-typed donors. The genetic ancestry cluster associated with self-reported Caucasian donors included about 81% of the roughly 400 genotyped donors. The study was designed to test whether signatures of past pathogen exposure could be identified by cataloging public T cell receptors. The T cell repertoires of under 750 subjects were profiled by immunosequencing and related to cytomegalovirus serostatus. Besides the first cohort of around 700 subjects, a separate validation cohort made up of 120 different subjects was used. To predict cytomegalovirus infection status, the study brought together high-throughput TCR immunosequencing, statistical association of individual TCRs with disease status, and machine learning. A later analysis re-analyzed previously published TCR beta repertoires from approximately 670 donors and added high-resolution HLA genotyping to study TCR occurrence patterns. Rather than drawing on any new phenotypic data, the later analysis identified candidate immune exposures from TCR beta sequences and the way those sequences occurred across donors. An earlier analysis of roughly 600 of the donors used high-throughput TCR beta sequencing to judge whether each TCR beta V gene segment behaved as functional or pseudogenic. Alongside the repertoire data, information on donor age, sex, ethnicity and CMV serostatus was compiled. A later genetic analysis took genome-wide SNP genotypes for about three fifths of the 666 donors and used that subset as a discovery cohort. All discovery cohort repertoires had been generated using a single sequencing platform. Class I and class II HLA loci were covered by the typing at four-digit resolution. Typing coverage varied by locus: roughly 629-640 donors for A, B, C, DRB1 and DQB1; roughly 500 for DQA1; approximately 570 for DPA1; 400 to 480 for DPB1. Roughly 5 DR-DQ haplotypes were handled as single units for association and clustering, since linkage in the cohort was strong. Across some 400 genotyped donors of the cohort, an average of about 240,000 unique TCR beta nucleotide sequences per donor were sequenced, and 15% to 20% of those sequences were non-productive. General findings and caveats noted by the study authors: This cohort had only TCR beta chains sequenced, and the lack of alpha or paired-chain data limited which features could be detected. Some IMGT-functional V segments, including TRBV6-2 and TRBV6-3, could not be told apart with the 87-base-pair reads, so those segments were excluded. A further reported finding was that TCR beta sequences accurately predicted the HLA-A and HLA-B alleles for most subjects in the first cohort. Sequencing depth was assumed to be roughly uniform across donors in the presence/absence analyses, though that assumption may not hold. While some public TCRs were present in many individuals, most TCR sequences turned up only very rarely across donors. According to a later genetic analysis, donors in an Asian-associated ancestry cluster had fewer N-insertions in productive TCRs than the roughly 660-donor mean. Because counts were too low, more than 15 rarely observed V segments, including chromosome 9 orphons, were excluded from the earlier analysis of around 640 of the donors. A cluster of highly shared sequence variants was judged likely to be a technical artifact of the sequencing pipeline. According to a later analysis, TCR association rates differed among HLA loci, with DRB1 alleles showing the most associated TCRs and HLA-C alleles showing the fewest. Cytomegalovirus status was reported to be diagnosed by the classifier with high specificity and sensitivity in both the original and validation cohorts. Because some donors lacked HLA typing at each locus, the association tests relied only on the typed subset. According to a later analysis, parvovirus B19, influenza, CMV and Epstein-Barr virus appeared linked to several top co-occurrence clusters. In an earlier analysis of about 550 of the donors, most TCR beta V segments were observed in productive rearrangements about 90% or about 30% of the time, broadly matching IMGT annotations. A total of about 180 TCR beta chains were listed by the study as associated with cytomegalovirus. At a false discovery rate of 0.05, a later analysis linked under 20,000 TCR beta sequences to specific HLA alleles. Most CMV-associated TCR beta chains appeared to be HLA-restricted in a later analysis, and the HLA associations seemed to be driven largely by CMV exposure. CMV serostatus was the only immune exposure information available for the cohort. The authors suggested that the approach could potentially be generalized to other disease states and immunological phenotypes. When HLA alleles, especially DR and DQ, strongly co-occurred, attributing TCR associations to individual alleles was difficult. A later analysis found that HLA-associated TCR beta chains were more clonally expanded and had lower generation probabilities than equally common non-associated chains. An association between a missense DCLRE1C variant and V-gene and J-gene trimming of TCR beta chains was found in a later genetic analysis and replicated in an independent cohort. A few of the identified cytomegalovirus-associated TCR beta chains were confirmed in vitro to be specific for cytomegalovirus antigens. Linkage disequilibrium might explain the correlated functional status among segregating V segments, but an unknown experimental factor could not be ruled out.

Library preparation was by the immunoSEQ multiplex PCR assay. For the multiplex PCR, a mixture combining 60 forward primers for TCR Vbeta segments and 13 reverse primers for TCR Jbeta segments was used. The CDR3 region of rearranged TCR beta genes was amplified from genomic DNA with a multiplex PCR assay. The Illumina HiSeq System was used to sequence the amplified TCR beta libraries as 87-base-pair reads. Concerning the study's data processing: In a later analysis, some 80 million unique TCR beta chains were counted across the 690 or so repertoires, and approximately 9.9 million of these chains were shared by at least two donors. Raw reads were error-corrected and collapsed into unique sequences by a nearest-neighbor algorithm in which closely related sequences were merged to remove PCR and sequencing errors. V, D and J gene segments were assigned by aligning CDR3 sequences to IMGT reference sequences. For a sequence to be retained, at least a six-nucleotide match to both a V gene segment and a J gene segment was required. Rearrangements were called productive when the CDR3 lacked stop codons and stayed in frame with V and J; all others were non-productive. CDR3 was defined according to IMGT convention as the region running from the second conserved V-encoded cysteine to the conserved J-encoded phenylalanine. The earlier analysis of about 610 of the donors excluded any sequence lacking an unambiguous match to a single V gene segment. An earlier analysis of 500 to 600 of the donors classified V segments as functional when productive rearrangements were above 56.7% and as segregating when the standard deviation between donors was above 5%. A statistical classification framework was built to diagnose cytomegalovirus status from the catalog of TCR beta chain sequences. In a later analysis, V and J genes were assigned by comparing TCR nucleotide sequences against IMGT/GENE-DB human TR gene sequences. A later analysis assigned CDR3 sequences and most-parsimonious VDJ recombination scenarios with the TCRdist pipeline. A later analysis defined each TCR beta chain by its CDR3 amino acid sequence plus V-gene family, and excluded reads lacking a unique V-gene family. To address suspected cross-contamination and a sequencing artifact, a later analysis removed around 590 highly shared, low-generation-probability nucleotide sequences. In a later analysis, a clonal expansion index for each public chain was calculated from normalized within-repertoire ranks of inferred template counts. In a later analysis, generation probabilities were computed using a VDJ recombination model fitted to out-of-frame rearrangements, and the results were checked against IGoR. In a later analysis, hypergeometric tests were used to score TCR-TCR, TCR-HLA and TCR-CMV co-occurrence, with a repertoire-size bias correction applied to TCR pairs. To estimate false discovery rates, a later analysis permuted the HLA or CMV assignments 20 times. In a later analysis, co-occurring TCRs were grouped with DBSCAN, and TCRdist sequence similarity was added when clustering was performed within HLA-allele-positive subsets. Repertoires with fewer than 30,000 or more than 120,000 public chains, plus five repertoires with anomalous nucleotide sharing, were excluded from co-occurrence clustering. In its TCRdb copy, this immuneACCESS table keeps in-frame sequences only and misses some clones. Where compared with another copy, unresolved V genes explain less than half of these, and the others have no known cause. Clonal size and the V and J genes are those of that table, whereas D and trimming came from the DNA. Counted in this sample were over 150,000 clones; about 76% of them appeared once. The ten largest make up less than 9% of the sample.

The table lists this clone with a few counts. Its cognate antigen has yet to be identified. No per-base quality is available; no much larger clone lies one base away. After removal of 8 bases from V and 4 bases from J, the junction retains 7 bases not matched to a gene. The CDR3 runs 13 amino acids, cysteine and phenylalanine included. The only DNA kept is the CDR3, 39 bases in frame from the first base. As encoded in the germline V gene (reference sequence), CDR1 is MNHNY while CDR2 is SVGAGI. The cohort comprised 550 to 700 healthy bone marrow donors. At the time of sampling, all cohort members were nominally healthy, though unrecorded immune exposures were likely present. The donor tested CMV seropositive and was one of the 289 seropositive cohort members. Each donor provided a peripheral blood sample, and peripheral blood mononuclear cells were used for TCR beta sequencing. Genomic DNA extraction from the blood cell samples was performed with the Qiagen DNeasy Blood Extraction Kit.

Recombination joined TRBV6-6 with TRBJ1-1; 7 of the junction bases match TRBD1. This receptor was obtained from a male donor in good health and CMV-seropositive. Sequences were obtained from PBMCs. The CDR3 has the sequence CASQGGGSTEAFF. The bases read TGTGCCAGCCAGGGGGGCGGTAGCACTGAAGCTTTCTTT.